Below, one T cell receptor (beta chain) is given with its context. Data came from immunoSEQ multiplex PCR; TCRdb stores just in-frame clones and leaves some out. This sample has 100,000 or so clones, with around 87% found just once. These data are taken from a study of blood T cell repertoires in COVID-19. V dropped 3 bases and J dropped 13 bases, with 17 bases sitting between them. The CDR3 contains 13 residues. Germline V gene lookup returns CDR1 SGDLS and CDR2 YYNGEE. The sequenced material came from peripheral blood. The receptor comes from a woman in her 30s with acute or convalescent COVID-19. The chain joins TRBV9 to TRBJ2-1; tentatively, D is TRBD2 (6 bases). The CDR3 DNA is TGTGCCAGCAGCGCGGGGGATGACGGATACCAGTTCTTC. It yields the protein CASSAGDDGYQFF.